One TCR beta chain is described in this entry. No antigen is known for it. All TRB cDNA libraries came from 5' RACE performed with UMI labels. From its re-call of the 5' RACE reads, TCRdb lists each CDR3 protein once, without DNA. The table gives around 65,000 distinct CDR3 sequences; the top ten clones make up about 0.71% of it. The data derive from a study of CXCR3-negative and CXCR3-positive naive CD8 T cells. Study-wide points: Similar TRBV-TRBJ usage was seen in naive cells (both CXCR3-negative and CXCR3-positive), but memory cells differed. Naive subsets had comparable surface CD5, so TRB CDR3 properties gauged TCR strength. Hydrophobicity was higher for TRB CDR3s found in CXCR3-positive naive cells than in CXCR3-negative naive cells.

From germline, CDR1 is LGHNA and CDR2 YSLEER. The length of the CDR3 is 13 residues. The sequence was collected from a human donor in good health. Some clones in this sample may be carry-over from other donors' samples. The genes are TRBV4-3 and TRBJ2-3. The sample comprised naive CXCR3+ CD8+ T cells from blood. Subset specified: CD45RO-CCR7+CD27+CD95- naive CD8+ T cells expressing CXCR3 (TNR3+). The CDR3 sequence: CASSHPITDTQYF.